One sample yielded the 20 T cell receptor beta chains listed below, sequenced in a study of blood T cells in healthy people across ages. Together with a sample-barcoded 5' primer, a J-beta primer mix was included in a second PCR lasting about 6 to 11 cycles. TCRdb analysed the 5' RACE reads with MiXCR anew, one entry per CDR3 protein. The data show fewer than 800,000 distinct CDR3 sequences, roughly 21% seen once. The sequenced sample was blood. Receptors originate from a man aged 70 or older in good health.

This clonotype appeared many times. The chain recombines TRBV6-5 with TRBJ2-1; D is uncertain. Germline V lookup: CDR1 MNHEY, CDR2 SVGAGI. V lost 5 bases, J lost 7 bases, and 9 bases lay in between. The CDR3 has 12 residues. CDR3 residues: CASSELGNEQFF. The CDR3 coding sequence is TGTGCCAGCAGTGAGTTAGGAAATGAGCAGTTCTTC.

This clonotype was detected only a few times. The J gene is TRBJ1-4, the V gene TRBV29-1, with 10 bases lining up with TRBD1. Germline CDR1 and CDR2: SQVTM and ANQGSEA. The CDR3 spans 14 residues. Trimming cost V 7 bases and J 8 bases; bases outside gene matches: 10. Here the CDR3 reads CSAVGGDRGEKLFF. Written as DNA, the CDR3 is TGCAGCGCCGTGGGGGGGGACAGGGGAGAAAAACTGTTTTTT.

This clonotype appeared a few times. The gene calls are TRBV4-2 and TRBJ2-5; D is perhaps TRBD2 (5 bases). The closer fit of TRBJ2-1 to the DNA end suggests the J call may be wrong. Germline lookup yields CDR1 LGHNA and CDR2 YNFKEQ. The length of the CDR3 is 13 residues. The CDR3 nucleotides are TGTGCCAGCAGCCAGCTAGCTGGGAATGAGCAGTTCTTC. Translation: CASSQLAGNEQFF.

This CDR3 is CSASRTGFGQETQYF. The CDR3 bases are TGCAGTGCTAGCCGGACAGGGTTTGGCCAAGAGACCCAGTACTTC. This chain uses TRBV20-1 with TRBJ2-5; 8 bases line up with TRBD1. The CDR3 extends over 15 amino acids. Trimming cost V 3 bases and J 1 base; bases outside gene matches: 7. The V gene's germline CDR1 is DFQATT and CDR2 SNEGSKA (reference sequence).

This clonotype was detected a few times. For the CDR3, the DNA is TGTGCCAGCAGTTCCGCGGGAGTAGGAACAGATACGCAGTATTTT. Its protein product is CASSSAGVGTDTQYF. V usage is TRBV28 and J usage is TRBJ2-3, with TRBD2 matching 7 bases. CDR1 and CDR2 from the germline V gene are MDHEN and SYDVKM. V trimming: 4 bases; J trimming: 3 bases; junction bases outside the gene matches: 7. The CDR3 covers 15 residues.

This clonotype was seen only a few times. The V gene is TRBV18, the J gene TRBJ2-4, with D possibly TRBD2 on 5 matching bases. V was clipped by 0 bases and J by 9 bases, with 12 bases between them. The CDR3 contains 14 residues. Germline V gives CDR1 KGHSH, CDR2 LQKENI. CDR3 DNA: TGTGCCAGCTCACCACCGTGGGGAGTGGGCATTCAGTACTTC. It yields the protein CASSPPWGVGIQYF.

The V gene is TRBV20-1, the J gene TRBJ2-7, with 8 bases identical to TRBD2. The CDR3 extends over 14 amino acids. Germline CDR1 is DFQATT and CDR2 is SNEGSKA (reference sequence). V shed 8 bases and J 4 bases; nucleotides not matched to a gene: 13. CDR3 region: CSSTGSGIGYEQYF. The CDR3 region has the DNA TGCAGTTCCACTGGTAGCGGGATAGGTTACGAGCAGTACTTC.

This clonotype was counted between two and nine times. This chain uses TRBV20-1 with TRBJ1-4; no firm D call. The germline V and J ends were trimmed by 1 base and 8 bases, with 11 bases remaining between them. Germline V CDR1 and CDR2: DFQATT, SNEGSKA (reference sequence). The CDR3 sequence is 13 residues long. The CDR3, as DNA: TGCAGTGCTAGAGGCGCCCTTGGGGAAAAACTGTTTTTT. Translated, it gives CSARGALGEKLFF.

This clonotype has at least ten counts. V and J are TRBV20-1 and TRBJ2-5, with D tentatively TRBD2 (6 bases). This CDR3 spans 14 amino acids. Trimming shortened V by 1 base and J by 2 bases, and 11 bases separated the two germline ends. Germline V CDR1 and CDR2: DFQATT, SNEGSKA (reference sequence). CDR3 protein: CSARGWEVQETQYF. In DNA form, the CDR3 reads TGCAGTGCTAGAGGCTGGGAGGTTCAAGAGACCCAGTACTTC.

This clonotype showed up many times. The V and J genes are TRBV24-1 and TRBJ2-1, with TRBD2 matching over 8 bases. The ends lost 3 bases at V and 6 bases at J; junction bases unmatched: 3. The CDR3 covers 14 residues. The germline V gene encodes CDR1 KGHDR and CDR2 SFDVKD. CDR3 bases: TGTGCCACCAGTGATGGGGGGACTAGCAATGAGCAGTTCTTC. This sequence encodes CATSDGGTSNEQFF.

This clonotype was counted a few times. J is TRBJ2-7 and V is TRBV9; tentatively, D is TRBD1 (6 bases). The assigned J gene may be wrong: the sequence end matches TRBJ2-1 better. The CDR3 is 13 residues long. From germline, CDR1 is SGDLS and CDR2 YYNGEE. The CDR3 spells CASSAGHYNEQFF. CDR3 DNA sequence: TGTGCCAGCAGCGCGGGACACTACAATGAGCAGTTCTTC.

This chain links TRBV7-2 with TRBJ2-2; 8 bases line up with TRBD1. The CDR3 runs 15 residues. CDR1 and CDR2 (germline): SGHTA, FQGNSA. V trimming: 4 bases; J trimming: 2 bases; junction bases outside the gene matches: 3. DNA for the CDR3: TGTGCCAGCAGCTCCAGGGGGCTCAACACCGGGGAGCTGTTTTTT. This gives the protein CASSSRGLNTGELFF. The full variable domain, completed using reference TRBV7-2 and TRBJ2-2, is GAGVSQSPSNKVTEKGKDVELRCDPISGHTALYWYRQSLGQGLEFLIYFQGNSAPDKSGLPSDRFSAERTGGSVSTLTIQRTQQEDSAVYLCASSSRGLNTGELFFGEGSRLTVL.

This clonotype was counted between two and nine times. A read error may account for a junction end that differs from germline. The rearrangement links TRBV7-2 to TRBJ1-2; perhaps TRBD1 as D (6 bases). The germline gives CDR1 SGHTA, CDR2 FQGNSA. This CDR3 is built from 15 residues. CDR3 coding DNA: TGTGCCAGCAGCCTGCAGACAGGTTCGCCCTATGGCTGCACCTTC. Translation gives CASSLQTGSPYGCTF.

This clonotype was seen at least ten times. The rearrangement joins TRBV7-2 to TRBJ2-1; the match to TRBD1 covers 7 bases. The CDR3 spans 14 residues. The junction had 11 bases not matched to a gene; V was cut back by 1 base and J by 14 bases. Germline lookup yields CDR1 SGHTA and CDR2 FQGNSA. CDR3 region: CASSLGTGETLEFF. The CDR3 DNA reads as TGTGCCAGCAGCTTAGGCACAGGGGAGACATTAGAGTTCTTC.

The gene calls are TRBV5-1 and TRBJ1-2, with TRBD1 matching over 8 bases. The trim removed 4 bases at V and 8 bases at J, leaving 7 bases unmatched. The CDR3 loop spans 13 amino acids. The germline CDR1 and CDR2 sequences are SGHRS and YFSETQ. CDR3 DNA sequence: TGCGCCAGCAGCCCAGGGGGCGCAGAGGGCTACACCTTC. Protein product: CASSPGGAEGYTF.

For the CDR3, the DNA is TGCAGTGCTAGACCGGGCTCCTATTCCTACGAGCAGTACTTC. Protein: CSARPGSYSYEQYF. V is TRBV20-1 and J is TRBJ2-7; D gene ambiguous. V was trimmed by 2 bases and J by 1 base, leaving 12 bases between them. CDR1 is DFQATT and CDR2 is SNEGSKA in the germline V gene (reference sequence). CDR3 length: 14 amino acids.

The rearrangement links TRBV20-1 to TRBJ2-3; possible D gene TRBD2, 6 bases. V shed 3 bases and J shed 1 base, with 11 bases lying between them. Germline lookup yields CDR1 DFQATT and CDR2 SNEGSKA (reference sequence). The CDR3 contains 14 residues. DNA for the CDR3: TGCAGTGCTAGTAGGGCGGGACGCACAGATACGCAGTATTTT. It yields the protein CSASRAGRTDTQYF.

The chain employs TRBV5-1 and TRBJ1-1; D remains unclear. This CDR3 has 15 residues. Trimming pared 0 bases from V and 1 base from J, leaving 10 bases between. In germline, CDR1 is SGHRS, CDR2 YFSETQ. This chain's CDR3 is CASSLVAGENTEAFF. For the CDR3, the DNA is TGCGCCAGCAGCTTGGTCGCCGGGGAGAACACTGAAGCTTTCTTT.

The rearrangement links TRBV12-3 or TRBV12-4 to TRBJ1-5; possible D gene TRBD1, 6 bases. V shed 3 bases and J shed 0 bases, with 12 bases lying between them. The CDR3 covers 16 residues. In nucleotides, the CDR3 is TGTGCCAGCAGTTTGGGGCGGGGGGCTAGCAATCAGCCCCAGCATTTT. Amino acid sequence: CASSLGRGASNQPQHF.

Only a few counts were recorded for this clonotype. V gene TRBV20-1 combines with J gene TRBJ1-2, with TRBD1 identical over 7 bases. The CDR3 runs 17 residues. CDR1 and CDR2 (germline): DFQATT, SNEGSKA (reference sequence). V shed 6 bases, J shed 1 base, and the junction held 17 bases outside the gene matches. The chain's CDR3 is CSAERGIPGQVNYGYTF. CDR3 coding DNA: TGCAGTGCGGAGCGGGGGATCCCAGGACAGGTTAACTATGGCTACACCTTC.